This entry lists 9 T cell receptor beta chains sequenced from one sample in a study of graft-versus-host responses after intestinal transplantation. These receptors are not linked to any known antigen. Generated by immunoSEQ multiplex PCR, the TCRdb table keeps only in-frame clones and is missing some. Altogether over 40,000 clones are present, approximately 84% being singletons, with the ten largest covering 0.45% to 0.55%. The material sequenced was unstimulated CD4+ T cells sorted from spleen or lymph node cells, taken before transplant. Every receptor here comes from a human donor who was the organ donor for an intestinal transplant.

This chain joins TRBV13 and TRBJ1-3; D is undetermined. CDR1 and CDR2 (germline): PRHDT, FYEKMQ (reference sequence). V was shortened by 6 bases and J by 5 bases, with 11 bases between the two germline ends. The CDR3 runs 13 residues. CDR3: CASSDGDRNTIYF. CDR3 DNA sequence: TGTGCCAGCAGTGATGGCGACCGAAACACCATATATTTT.

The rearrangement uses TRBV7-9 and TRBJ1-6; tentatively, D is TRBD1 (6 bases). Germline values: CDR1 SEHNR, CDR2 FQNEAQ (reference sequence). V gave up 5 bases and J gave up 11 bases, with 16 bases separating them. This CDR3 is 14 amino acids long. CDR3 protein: CASSADRSDPPLHF. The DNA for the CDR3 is TGTGCCAGCAGCGCCGACAGGAGTGATCCACCCCTCCACTTT.

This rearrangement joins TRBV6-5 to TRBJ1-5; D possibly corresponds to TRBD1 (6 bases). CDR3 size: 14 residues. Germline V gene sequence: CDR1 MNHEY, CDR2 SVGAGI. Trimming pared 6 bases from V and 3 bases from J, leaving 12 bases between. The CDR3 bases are TGTGCCAGCAGGACAGGAGGGCACAATCAGCCCCAGCATTTT. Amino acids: CASRTGGHNQPQHF.

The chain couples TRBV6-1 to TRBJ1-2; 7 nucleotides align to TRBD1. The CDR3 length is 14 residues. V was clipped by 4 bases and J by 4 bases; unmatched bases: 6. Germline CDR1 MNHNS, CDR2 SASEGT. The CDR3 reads CASSGYRDSYGYTF. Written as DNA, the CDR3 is TGTGCCAGCAGTGGGTACCGGGACAGCTATGGCTACACCTTC.

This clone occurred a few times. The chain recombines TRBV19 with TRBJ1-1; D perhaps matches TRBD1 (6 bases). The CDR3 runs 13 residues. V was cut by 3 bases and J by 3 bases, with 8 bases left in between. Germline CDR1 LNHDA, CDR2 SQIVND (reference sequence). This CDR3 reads CASSIKGDTEAFF. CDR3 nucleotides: TGTGCCAGTAGTATCAAGGGGGACACTGAAGCTTTCTTT. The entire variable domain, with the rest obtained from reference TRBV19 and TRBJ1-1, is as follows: DGGITQSPKYLFRKEGQNVTLSCEQNLNHDAMYWYRQDPGQGLRLIYYSQIVNDFQKGDIAEGYSVSREKKESFPLTVTSAQKNPTAFYLCASSIKGDTEAFFGQGTRLTVV.

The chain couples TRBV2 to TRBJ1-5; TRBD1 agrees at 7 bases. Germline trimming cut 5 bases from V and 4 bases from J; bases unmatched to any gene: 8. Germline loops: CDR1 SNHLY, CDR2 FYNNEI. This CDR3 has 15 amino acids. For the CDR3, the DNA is TGTGCCAGCAGTTCTTCCTCAGGGGGGAATCAGCCCCAGCATTTT. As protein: CASSSSSGGNQPQHF.

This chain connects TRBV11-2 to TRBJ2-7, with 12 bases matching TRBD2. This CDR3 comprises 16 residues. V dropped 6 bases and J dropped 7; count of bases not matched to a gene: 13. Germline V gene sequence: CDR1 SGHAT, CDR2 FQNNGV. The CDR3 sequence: CASSLGLAGTPREQYF. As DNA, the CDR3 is TGTGCCAGCAGTCTTGGACTAGCGGGGACCCCTCGGGAGCAGTACTTC.

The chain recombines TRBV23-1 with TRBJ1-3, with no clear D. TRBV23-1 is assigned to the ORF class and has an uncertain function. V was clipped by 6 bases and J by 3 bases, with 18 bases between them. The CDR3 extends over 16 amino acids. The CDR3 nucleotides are TGCGCCAGCAGAAATTCCCGGGCGCCCAATGGAAACACCATATATTTT. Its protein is CASRNSRAPNGNTIYF.

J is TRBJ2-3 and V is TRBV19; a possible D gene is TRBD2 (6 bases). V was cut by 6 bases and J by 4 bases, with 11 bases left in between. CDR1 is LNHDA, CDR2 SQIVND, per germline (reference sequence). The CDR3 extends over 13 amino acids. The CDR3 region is CASSQRLADTQYF. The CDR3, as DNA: TGTGCCAGTAGCCAAAGACTAGCAGATACGCAGTATTTT.